This entry is about one T cell receptor beta chain. As yet, its antigen is unknown. The data were taken from a study of identical twins. Study-wide points: A cross-sectional statistical analysis, not follow-up of the same donors, supported the conclusions. Potential partial confounding of zero-insertion analyses by invariant MAIT and iNKT cells was noted. Cord blood's abundant beta clonotypes had fewer insertions, unlike memory repertoires.

This CDR3 contains 15 residues. Germline V lookup: CDR1 SGHRS, CDR2 YFSETQ. V was clipped by 2 bases and J by 2 bases, with 12 bases between them. From the 5' RACE reads, TCRdb called clonotypes with MiXCR, one entry per CDR3 protein. The data show a few hundred thousand distinct CDR3 sequences, approximately 10% seen once. Healthy Caucasian individuals made up all the donors. The sample was naive T cells sorted from blood. This rearrangement joins TRBV5-1 to TRBJ2-3; D may be TRBD2 (6 bases). The sequence was obtained from a woman in her fifties or sixties in good health. Written as DNA, the CDR3 is TGCGCCAGCAGCTTTGGGGGACTTTACACAGATACGCAGTATTTT. Translated: CASSFGGLYTDTQYF.